The entry below describes one T cell receptor (beta chain). Its cognate antigen is unknown. For the second PCR, which ran for 7 to 11 cycles, a sample-barcoded 5' primer and a J-beta primer mix were used. A tag from a template-switch adaptor with 12 random nucleotides marked each cDNA molecule. MiXCR, run by TCRdb on the 5' RACE reads, gives a single entry per CDR3 protein. The sample lists some 560,000 distinct CDR3 sequences, roughly a quarter occurring once. The sample belongs to a study of blood T cells in healthy people across ages. General study results and limits: While age rose, TCR beta diversity per million T cells dropped in a roughly linear way. Estimated diversity that came from one million T cells was considered an underestimate.

After removal of 1 base from V and 2 bases from J, the junction contained 4 bases not matched to a gene. The length of the CDR3 is 16 residues. Germline CDR1 reads WSHSY; CDR2 reads SAAADI. These data also featured in a second study, about T cells of mothers and their children. That study reports: Samples came from a few healthy Caucasian mothers and their six children.

The gene calls are TRBV10-2 and TRBJ2-5; TRBD2 agrees at 10 bases. The sequenced sample was blood. The sequence was collected from a boy younger than 10 in good health. CDR3: CASSEFSGGPQETQYF. CDR3 nucleotides: TGCGCCAGCAGTGAGTTTAGCGGGGGGCCTCAAGAGACCCAGTACTTC.